A single sample is the source of the 10 T cell receptor beta chains below, sequenced in a study of shared clonotypes between healthy human individuals. TCRdb's table, derived via immunoSEQ multiplex PCR, lists solely in-frame clones and lacks some. The top ten hold 0.6% to 0.75% of the sample, which has fewer than 1.4 million clones, approximately 80% seen once. Sequencing was carried out using memory CD4+ T cells from PBMCs. Sample subset: CD45RA-negative fraction. These receptors originate from a young man in good health. Some clones in this sample may be carry-over from other donors' samples.

The chain joins TRBV6-5 to TRBJ2-5; 7 bases align to TRBD2. Germline V gene data show CDR1 as MNHEY and CDR2 as SVGAGI. There are 13 residues in the CDR3. The V segment lost 6 bases and the J segment 1 base; nucleotides outside the gene matches: 2. The CDR3 here is CASRGTIQETQYF. The CDR3 DNA reads as TGTGCCAGCAGGGGGACTATCCAAGAGACCCAGTACTTC.

The chain recombines TRBV28 with TRBJ1-4; D is possibly TRBD1 (5 bases). The CDR3 has 13 amino acids. Trimming stripped 6 bases from V and 8 bases from J, with 13 bases between. CDR1 and CDR2 (germline): MDHEN, SYDVKM. This chain's CDR3 is CASRGGGEEKLFF. CDR3 coding DNA: TGTGCCAGCAGGGGGGGAGGGGAAGAAAAACTGTTTTTT. Using reference TRBV28 and TRBJ1-4 for the parts outside the CDR3, the full variable domain is DVKVTQSSRYLVKRTGEKVFLECVQDMDHENMFWYRQDPGLGLRLIYFSYDVKMKEKGDIPEGYSVSREKKERFSLILESASTNQTSMYLCASRGGGEEKLFFGSGTQLSVL.

This clone was found a few times. The V gene is TRBV27, the J gene TRBJ2-2; weak D call: TRBD2 (5 bases). The CDR3 runs 15 residues. The germline V and J ends were trimmed by 0 bases and 5 bases, with 10 bases remaining between them. Germline V gene lookup returns CDR1 MNHEY and CDR2 SMNVEV (reference sequence). In DNA form, the CDR3 reads TGTGCCAGCAGTTTATCGGGAGTGGAAACCGGGGAGCTGTTTTTT. Its translation is CASSLSGVETGELFF.

Only a few counts were recorded for this clone. The rearrangement uses TRBV28 and TRBJ1-5; 7 nucleotides match TRBD1. J gave up 6 bases and V 7 bases, and 9 bases lay outside the gene matches. This CDR3 has 14 amino acids. Germline loops: CDR1 MDHEN, CDR2 SYDVKM. CDR3 sequence (DNA): TGTGCCAGCACCCAGGGGGAGTGGGGTCAGCCCCAGCATTTT. This sequence encodes CASTQGEWGQPQHF.

This sequence joins TRBV9 and TRBJ2-7; 12 bases are shared with TRBD2. In germline, CDR1 is SGDLS, CDR2 YYNGEE. J was trimmed by 7 bases and V by 4 bases; bases with no gene match: 12. CDR3 size: 16 residues. This CDR3 reads CASSSGLAGYKGEQYF. The DNA for the CDR3 is TGTGCCAGCAGCAGTGGACTAGCGGGGTATAAGGGGGAGCAGTACTTC.

The chain carries TRBV30 and TRBJ2-1; D is perhaps TRBD2 (5 bases). This CDR3 region has 17 residues. Germline lookup yields CDR1 GTSNPN and CDR2 SVGIG (reference sequence). V was clipped by 0 bases and J by 6 bases, with 21 bases between them. Here the CDR3 reads CAWSVATLLGRGNEQFF. DNA for the CDR3: TGTGCCTGGAGTGTCGCCACTCTCCTAGGCCGGGGCAATGAGCAGTTCTTC.

This clone was seen a single time. The identical CDR3 is also encoded by other nucleotide sequences in the sample. This rearrangement joins TRBV28 to TRBJ2-7; unclear D gene. The CDR3 sequence is 13 residues long. Between the trimmed V and J ends, which lost 2 bases and 1 base, there was a span of 6 bases. The germline CDR1 and CDR2 sequences are MDHEN and SYDVKM. Here the CDR3 reads CASSLRDSYEQYF. The CDR3 DNA is TGTGCCAGCAGTTTAAGGGATTCCTACGAGCAGTACTTC.

The table lists this clone with a few counts. Other nucleotide sequences in the sample specify the same CDR3. The J gene is TRBJ2-2, the V gene TRBV28; D ambiguous. CDR1 is MDHEN and CDR2 is SYDVKM in the germline V gene. V was trimmed by 2 bases and J by 4 bases, leaving 5 bases between them. This CDR3 region has 13 residues. CDR3 region: CASSLGGTGELFF. The CDR3 region has the DNA TGTGCCAGCAGTTTAGGTGGCACCGGGGAGCTGTTTTTT.

The chain is built from TRBV7-3 and TRBJ2-5; 9 nucleotides line up with TRBD2. The ends lost 3 bases at V and 3 bases at J; junction bases unmatched: 5. The CDR3 covers 15 residues. Germline CDR1 is SGHTA and CDR2 is FQGTGA. The CDR3 coding sequence is TGTGCCAGCAGCTTCGGCGGGAGGGAAGAAGAGACCCAGTACTTC. It specifies CASSFGGREEETQYF. Filled out from reference TRBV7-3 and TRBJ2-5, the complete variable domain reads GAGVSQTPSNKVTEKGKYVELRCDPISGHTALYWYRQSLGQGPEFLIYFQGTGAADDSGLPNDRFFAVRPEGSVSTLKIQRTERGDSAVYLCASSFGGREEETQYFGPGTRLLVL.

The chain has TRBV6-6 and TRBJ2-1; 11 bases are a match to TRBD2. Germline-derived CDR1 and CDR2 are MNHNY and SVGAGI (reference sequence). V gave up 4 bases and J gave up 6 bases; unmatched junction bases: 8. The CDR3 runs 16 residues. The CDR3: CASSSPSGRFVNEQFF. The DNA for the CDR3 is TGTGCCAGCAGTTCACCTAGCGGGAGGTTTGTCAATGAGCAGTTCTTC.